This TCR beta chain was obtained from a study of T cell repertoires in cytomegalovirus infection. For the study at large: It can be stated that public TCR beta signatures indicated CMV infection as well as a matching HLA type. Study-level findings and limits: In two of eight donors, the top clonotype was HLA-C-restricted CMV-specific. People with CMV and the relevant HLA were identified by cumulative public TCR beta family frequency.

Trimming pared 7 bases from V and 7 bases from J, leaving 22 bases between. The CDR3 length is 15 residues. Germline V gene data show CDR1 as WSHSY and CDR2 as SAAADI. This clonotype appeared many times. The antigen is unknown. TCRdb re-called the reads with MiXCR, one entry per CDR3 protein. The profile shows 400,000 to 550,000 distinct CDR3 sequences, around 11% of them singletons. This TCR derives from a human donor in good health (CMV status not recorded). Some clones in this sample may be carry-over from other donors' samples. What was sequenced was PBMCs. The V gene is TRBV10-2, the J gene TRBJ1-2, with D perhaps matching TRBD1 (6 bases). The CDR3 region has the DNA TGCGCCAGCACTGGGGGGGGCGTCGGGGTCGGTGGCTACACCTTC. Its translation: CASTGGGVGVGGYTF.